This entry lists 30 T cell receptor beta chains sequenced from one sample in a study of T cell responses to AZD1222 COVID-19 vaccine. Profiled with immunoSEQ multiplex PCR; TCRdb holds only in-frame clones, not every one. In the table there are about 110,000 clones, about 80% of which are singletons. The starting material was peripheral blood, obtained on day 0 of AZD1222 vaccination. The receptors shown here come from an adult in good health.

This chain connects TRBV30 to TRBJ1-1, with D unresolved. The CDR3 runs 15 residues. V lost 0 bases and J 1 base, leaving 12 bases between the germline ends. Germline V gene sequence: CDR1 GTSNPN, CDR2 SVGIG (reference sequence). The CDR3 DNA reads TGTGCCTGGAGTGTAGGTCCCCATTCGAACACTGAAGCTTTCTTT. Amino acids: CAWSVGPHSNTEAFF. The complete variable domain, with remaining parts taken from reference TRBV30 and TRBJ1-1, reads SQTIHQWPATLVQPVGSPLSLECTVEGTSNPNLYWYRQAAGRGLQLLFYSVGIGQISSEVPQNLSASRPQDRQFILSSKKLLLSDSGFYLCAWSVGPHSNTEAFFGQGTRLTVV.

This clone came up a few times. V gene TRBV24-1 combines with J gene TRBJ2-3; a possible D gene is TRBD1 (6 bases). The CDR3 is made up of 14 amino acids. Germline V gene data show CDR1 as KGHDR and CDR2 as SFDVKD. V was clipped by 5 bases and J by 6 bases, with 14 bases between them. The CDR3 is CATSVGTPRDTQYF. In nucleotides, the CDR3 is TGTGCCACCAGTGTGGGGACACCGCGTGATACGCAGTATTTT.

This sequence joins TRBV6-5 and TRBJ1-1; the D gene is possibly TRBD1 (5 bases). V lost 7 bases and J lost 14, with 23 bases in between. CDR3 size: 13 residues. Looked up from germline, CDR1 is MNHEY and CDR2 is SVGAGI. This chain's CDR3 is CASTGQSGFEGFF. In DNA form, the CDR3 reads TGTGCCAGCACCGGACAATCGGGGTTCGAAGGGTTCTTT.

V and J are TRBV24-1 and TRBJ2-5, with a weak D call TRBD1 (6 bases). V was shortened by 1 base and J by 2 bases, with 16 bases between the two germline ends. CDR1 KGHDR and CDR2 SFDVKD come from the germline V gene. This CDR3 is 17 amino acids long. CDR3 bases: TGTGCCACCAGTGATTTTAGGCAGGGGAATATTCAAGAGACCCAGTACTTC. This gives the protein CATSDFRQGNIQETQYF.

The chain joins TRBV7-8 to TRBJ2-7; D gene ambiguous. This CDR3 has 12 residues. Trimming removed 5 bases at V and 4 bases at J, with 9 bases between. Germline V CDR1 and CDR2: SGHVS, FQNEAQ. The CDR3 loop reads CASSPTQYEQYF. CDR3 sequence (DNA): TGTGCCAGCAGCCCTACACAATACGAGCAGTACTTC.

The chain uses TRBV9 and TRBJ1-4; the match to TRBD1 covers 7 bases. The V segment lost 3 bases and the J segment 5 bases; nucleotides outside the gene matches: 10. Germline V gene data show CDR1 as SGDLS and CDR2 as YYNGEE. The CDR3 length is 16 residues. The CDR3 loop is CASSARSGQINEKLFF. CDR3 nucleotides: TGTGCCAGCAGCGCTAGATCGGGACAGATCAATGAAAAACTGTTTTTT.

V gene TRBV18 combines with J gene TRBJ1-2; D remains ambiguous. The CDR3 covers 15 residues. The ends were cut back, 2 bases at V and 0 bases at J, with 10 bases in the middle. CDR1 KGHSH and CDR2 LQKENI come from the germline V gene. The CDR3 is CASSPSVEANYGYTF. As DNA, the CDR3 is TGTGCCAGCTCACCATCTGTTGAGGCTAACTATGGCTACACCTTC.

This clone has only one observation. This rearrangement joins TRBV7-3 to TRBJ2-2; TRBD1 might be the D (6 bases). The ends were cut back, 5 bases at V and 5 bases at J, with 12 bases in the middle. CDR1 is SGHTA and CDR2 is FQGTGA in the germline V gene. The CDR3 has 14 residues. DNA for the CDR3: TGTGCCAGCAGCCCCCAGGGACAAACCGGGGAGCTGTTTTTT. Translation gives CASSPQGQTGELFF. Supplemented by reference TRBV7-3 and TRBJ2-2, the full variable domain reads GAGVSQTPSNKVTEKGKYVELRCDPISGHTALYWYRQSLGQGPEFLIYFQGTGAADDSGLPNDRFFAVRPEGSVSTLKIQRTERGDSAVYLCASSPQGQTGELFFGEGSRLTVL.

V is TRBV2 and J is TRBJ2-1, with D maybe TRBD2 (5 bases). Germline values: CDR1 SNHLY, CDR2 FYNNEI. The CDR3 consists of 14 residues. V lost 7 bases and J 5 bases, leaving 15 bases between the germline ends. CDR3 sequence reads: CASTTTTPDNEQFF. Written as DNA, the CDR3 is TGTGCCAGCACCACGACTACCCCCGACAATGAGCAGTTCTTC.

This clone was detected only once. The rearrangement links TRBV7-2 to TRBJ2-2, with D possibly matching TRBD1 (5 bases). With 8 bases removed from V and 0 bases from J, the gap between germline ends came to 16 bases. The CDR3 spans 16 residues. Per germline, CDR1 SGHTA and CDR2 FQGNSA. The CDR3, as DNA: TGTGCCAGCCCTAAATCCGACAGTACGAACACCGGGGAGCTGTTTTTT. Its protein product is CASPKSDSTNTGELFF.

The chain uses TRBV5-3 and TRBJ2-1; D perhaps matches TRBD2 (6 bases). TRBV5-3 carries the ORF label, with uncertain function. The CDR3 length is 15 residues. V dropped 5 bases and J dropped 6 bases, with 18 bases sitting between them. The CDR3: CARSLAEPYANEQFF. CDR3 coding DNA: TGTGCCAGAAGTTTAGCGGAACCATATGCCAATGAGCAGTTCTTC.

The chain combines TRBV7-2 with TRBJ1-1; D gene unclear. Germline CDR1 and CDR2: SGHTA and FQGNSA. Trimming took off 1 base at V and 5 bases at J, with 11 bases between the two ends. The CDR3 spans 14 residues. The chain's CDR3 is CASSLEAGGTEAFF. CDR3 sequence (DNA): TGTGCCAGCAGCTTAGAAGCCGGTGGGACTGAAGCTTTCTTT.

This chain joins TRBV7-2 and TRBJ1-3; maybe TRBD1 (5 bases). The CDR3 runs 16 residues. Between the trimmed V and J ends, which lost 0 bases and 2 bases, there was a span of 11 bases. Germline CDR1 is SGHTA and CDR2 is FQGNSA. As DNA, the CDR3 is TGTGCCAGCAGCTTAGCGACCTCGGGGGCTGGAAACACCATATATTTT. Its protein product is CASSLATSGAGNTIYF.

V is TRBV6-1 and J is TRBJ1-4, with 7 positions matching TRBD1. Germline V gives CDR1 MNHNS, CDR2 SASEGT. This CDR3 region has 16 residues. With 1 base clipped from V and 3 bases from J, the junction kept 5 bases outside the gene matches. CDR3 sequence: CASSEGTGASNEKLFF. The CDR3 DNA reads TGTGCCAGCAGTGAAGGTACAGGGGCCTCTAATGAAAAACTGTTTTTT.

The rearrangement joins TRBV4-1 to TRBJ2-7; TRBD2 aligns across 7 bases. J gave up 9 bases and V 1 base, and 12 bases lay outside the gene matches. Germline V gives CDR1 MGHRA, CDR2 YSYEKL. The CDR3 covers 15 residues. This CDR3 is CASSQAGTTSTRQYF. The CDR3 DNA sequence: TGCGCCAGCAGCCAAGCCGGGACTACCAGTACGAGGCAGTACTTC.

J is TRBJ1-1 and V is TRBV9; D is possibly TRBD1 (6 bases). Trimming took off 2 bases at V and 5 bases at J, with 16 bases between the two ends. CDR3 length equals 15 residues. Germline V gene lookup returns CDR1 SGDLS and CDR2 YYNGEE. The CDR3 coding sequence is TGTGCCAGCAGCGTGGTGAGCAGGGGTAAGACTGAAGCTTTCTTT. The encoded protein is CASSVVSRGKTEAFF.

This rearrangement joins TRBV3-1 (or the pseudogene TRBV3-2) to TRBJ2-3; 9 nucleotides agree with TRBD2. Germline trimming cut 1 base from V and 2 bases from J; bases unmatched to any gene: 7. Per germline, CDR1 LGHDT and CDR2 YNNKEL (reference sequence). The CDR3 loop spans 17 amino acids. The chain's CDR3 is CASSQVAAGGNTDTQYF. In nucleotides, the CDR3 is TGTGCCAGCAGCCAAGTAGCCGCGGGAGGGAACACAGATACGCAGTATTTT.

The gene calls are TRBV27 and TRBJ1-2; maybe TRBD1 (6 bases). The germline V and J ends were trimmed by 4 bases and 6 bases, with 18 bases remaining between them. The CDR3 contains 15 residues. Germline V CDR1 and CDR2: MNHEY, SMNVEV (reference sequence). For the CDR3, the DNA is TGTGCCAGCAGTTCACCCCTGAGGGGGAGGAATGGCTACACCTTC. Its translation is CASSSPLRGRNGYTF.

This clone was seen just once. The chain links TRBV5-1 to TRBJ2-2; 9 bases map to TRBD1. CDR1 SGHRS and CDR2 YFSETQ come from the germline V gene. The trim removed 1 base at V and 5 bases at J, leaving 3 bases unmatched. CDR3 length equals 15 residues. CDR3 sequence reads: CASSLTGGATGELFF. CDR3 in DNA: TGCGCCAGCAGCTTGACAGGGGGCGCGACCGGGGAGCTGTTTTTT.

J is TRBJ2-7 and V is TRBV21-1; the D call TRBD2 from the table was never checked on the DNA. TRBV21-1 is termed a pseudogene. The CDR3 spans 13 residues. For the CDR3, the DNA is TGTGCCAGCAGCAAAAGGAGGGAGGACGAGCAGTACTTC. This encodes CASSKRREDEQYF.

This chain links TRBV28 with TRBJ1-2; D call uncertain. Germline V lookup: CDR1 MDHEN, CDR2 SYDVKM. Trimming removed 6 bases from V and 4 bases from J, with 18 bases in between. This CDR3 has 15 residues. Written as DNA, the CDR3 is TGTGCCAGCAGAGACCTCGGGGTGCGGGGCTATGGCTACACCTTC. It specifies CASRDLGVRGYGYTF.

V and J are TRBV19 and TRBJ2-1; tentatively, D is TRBD2 (6 bases). The germline gives CDR1 LNHDA, CDR2 SQIVND (reference sequence). Trimming took 6 bases from V and 4 from J, leaving 22 bases between them. CDR3 size: 17 residues. The CDR3: CASSPRGTQIMYNEQFF. CDR3 in DNA: TGTGCCAGTAGCCCCCGGGGGACCCAGATCATGTACAATGAGCAGTTCTTC. Filled out from reference TRBV19 and TRBJ2-1, the complete variable domain reads DGGITQSPKYLFRKEGQNVTLSCEQNLNHDAMYWYRQDPGQGLRLIYYSQIVNDFQKGDIAEGYSVSREKKESFPLTVTSAQKNPTAFYLCASSPRGTQIMYNEQFFGPGTRLTVL.

The chain links TRBV24-1 to TRBJ2-1; 8 bases line up with TRBD2. The germline V gene has CDR1 KGHDR and CDR2 SFDVKD. The trim removed 4 bases at V and 5 bases at J, leaving 6 bases unmatched. This CDR3 has 15 amino acids. The CDR3 DNA reads as TGTGCCACCAGTGACCCGCCAGCGGGAGACAATGAGCAGTTCTTC. This codes for CATSDPPAGDNEQFF.

This rearrangement joins TRBV25-1 to TRBJ1-2; D is possibly TRBD1 (5 bases). Germline V lookup: CDR1 MGHDK, CDR2 SYGVNS. V was cut by 3 bases and J by 5 bases, with 7 bases left in between. This CDR3 has 12 residues. DNA for the CDR3: TGTGCCAGCAGTGATGGGGCATATGGCTACACCTTC. Translation gives CASSDGAYGYTF.

The chain links TRBV27 to TRBJ1-6, with 8 bases fitting TRBD1. Germline assignment: CDR1 MNHEY and CDR2 SMNVEV (reference sequence). J lost 8 bases, V lost 6 bases, and 21 bases had no gene match. The CDR3 sequence is 19 residues long. CDR3 amino acids: CASRGRPGQAAAYDSPLHF. The CDR3 DNA follows: TGTGCCAGCAGGGGTCGACCGGGACAGGCCGCAGCGTACGATTCACCCCTCCACTTT.

The chain joins TRBV28 to TRBJ1-6; a possible D gene is TRBD1 (5 bases). CDR1 is MDHEN, CDR2 SYDVKM, per germline. V was shortened by 6 bases and J by 0 bases, with 12 bases between the two germline ends. The CDR3 consists of 16 residues. This CDR3 reads CASSGPGRSYNSPLHF. Written as DNA, the CDR3 is TGTGCCAGCAGCGGTCCAGGGCGCTCCTATAATTCACCCCTCCACTTT.

This rearrangement joins TRBV6-5 to TRBJ2-7; D is perhaps TRBD1 or TRBD2 (5 bases each). Trimming left V 7 bases short and J 3 bases short, with 10 bases between. The V gene's germline CDR1 is MNHEY and CDR2 SVGAGI. The CDR3 contains 12 residues. In DNA, the CDR3 is TGTGCCAGCAAGGGACCGAGCTACGAGCAGTACTTC. Its translation is CASKGPSYEQYF.

This rearrangement joins TRBV3-1 (or the pseudogene TRBV3-2) to TRBJ1-5; tentatively, D is TRBD1 (5 bases). The CDR3 is 12 residues long. Germline values: CDR1 LGHDT, CDR2 YNNKEL (reference sequence). Trimming took 4 bases from V and 8 from J, leaving 9 bases between them. The CDR3 region is CASSRTGEPQHF. For the CDR3, the DNA is TGTGCCAGCAGCCGCACAGGCGAGCCCCAGCATTTT.

The chain couples TRBV10-1 to TRBJ1-5, with D possibly being TRBD1 (6 bases). The CDR3 is made up of 13 amino acids. Per germline, CDR1 WNHNN and CDR2 SYGVQD (reference sequence). V lost 9 bases, J lost 1 base, and 10 bases lay in between. CDR3 DNA: TGCGCCAGGAAGGACAGAAGCAATCAGCCCCAGCATTTT. Amino acids: CARKDRSNQPQHF.

As to this clone: Additional DNA sequences in this sample encode the identical CDR3. The chain recombines TRBV7-9 with TRBJ1-2; D remains unclear. CDR3 size: 14 residues. Trimming pared 0 bases from V and 2 bases from J, leaving 7 bases between. The germline CDR1 and CDR2 sequences are SEHNR and FQNEAQ (reference sequence). The CDR3 is CASSLAQANYGYTF. In DNA form, the CDR3 reads TGTGCCAGCAGCTTAGCCCAGGCCAACTATGGCTACACCTTC.